A single sample gave rise to the 30 T cell receptor beta chains below, sequenced in a study of graft-versus-host responses after intestinal transplantation. Here immunoSEQ multiplex PCR was the method, and the copy in TCRdb shows in-frame clones only, minus some. The sample lists over 100,000 clones, 85% to 95% occurring once. These receptors' antigens are unknown. The sequences come from unstimulated CD4+ T cells sorted from spleen or lymph node cells, collected before transplant. These receptors originate from a human donor who was the organ donor for an intestinal transplant.

The chain couples TRBV19 to TRBJ2-1; D not certain. The CDR3 consists of 15 residues. Germline CDR1 LNHDA, CDR2 SQIVND (reference sequence). V gave up 4 bases and J gave up 0 bases, with 10 bases separating them. The CDR3 coding sequence is TGTGCCAGTAGTACCCGATACCTCTCCTACAATGAGCAGTTCTTC. As protein: CASSTRYLSYNEQFF. Together with reference TRBV19 and TRBJ2-1, the CDR3 gives the full variable domain: DGGITQSPKYLFRKEGQNVTLSCEQNLNHDAMYWYRQDPGQGLRLIYYSQIVNDFQKGDIAEGYSVSREKKESFPLTVTSAQKNPTAFYLCASSTRYLSYNEQFFGPGTRLTVL.

The chain carries TRBV7-9 and TRBJ2-1, with 14 nucleotides matching TRBD2. Germline V CDR1 and CDR2: SEHNR, FQNEAQ (reference sequence). V trimming: 1 base; J trimming: 7 bases; junction bases outside the gene matches: 3. The CDR3 is made up of 16 amino acids. The CDR3 nucleotides read TGTGCCAGCAGCTTAGTGGGACTAGCGGGAGTGAATGAGCAGTTCTTC. Its translation is CASSLVGLAGVNEQFF.

The rearrangement joins TRBV19 to TRBJ1-1; D not resolved. The CDR3 totals 14 residues. CDR1 LNHDA and CDR2 SQIVND come from the germline V gene (reference sequence). With 2 bases removed from V and 3 bases from J, the gap between germline ends came to 10 bases. The CDR3 region has the DNA TGTGCCAGTAGTATAAAGTTTCGGGACACTGAAGCTTTCTTT. Its translation: CASSIKFRDTEAFF.

The gene calls are TRBV6-6 and TRBJ1-1; D remains ambiguous. Between the trimmed V and J ends, which lost 6 bases and 3 bases, there was a span of 11 bases. Germline loops: CDR1 MNHNY, CDR2 SVGAGI (reference sequence). The CDR3 extends over 13 amino acids. The CDR3 spells CASSRQEDTEAFF. The CDR3 DNA sequence: TGTGCCAGCAGCAGGCAGGAGGACACTGAAGCTTTCTTT.

Concerning this clone: Mismatch with germline at one junction end may stem from a read error. This chain joins TRBV9 and TRBJ1-2; D ambiguous. Germline V gene data show CDR1 as SGDLS and CDR2 as YYNGEE. CDR3 length: 19 amino acids. In DNA form, the CDR3 reads TGTGCCAACAGCGTAGAGTGGTACAGCGGTCGACCTCTACTCTATGGCTACACCTTC. It translates to CANSVEWYSGRPLLYGYTF.

This sequence joins TRBV19 and TRBJ2-3; D might be TRBD2 (6 bases). Trimming stripped 6 bases from V and 1 base from J, with 14 bases between. The CDR3 consists of 15 residues. CDR1 and CDR2 from the germline V gene are LNHDA and SQIVND (reference sequence). CDR3 in amino acids: CASSRLEFGTDTQYF. DNA of the CDR3: TGTGCCAGTAGCAGACTAGAGTTTGGCACAGATACGCAGTATTTT.

The rearrangement joins TRBV10-1 to TRBJ2-3; no reliable D call. V was clipped by 4 bases and J by 0 bases, with 5 bases between them. CDR1 WNHNN and CDR2 SYGVQD come from the germline V gene (reference sequence). The CDR3 length is 13 residues. CDR3 coding DNA: TGCGCCAGCAGTGGAGTTAGCACAGATACGCAGTATTTT. Amino acids: CASSGVSTDTQYF.

The CDR3 region has the DNA TGTGCCAGCAGTTTTGGTAGGGTGAAGCTCACAGGGTATAAACACGAGCAGTACTTC. This sequence encodes CASSFGRVKLTGYKHEQYF. The chain has TRBV27 and TRBJ2-7; tentative D call: TRBD1 (6 bases). Germline V gene lookup returns CDR1 MNHEY and CDR2 SMNVEV (reference sequence). V lost 3 bases and J 5 bases, leaving 29 bases between the germline ends. The length of the CDR3 is 19 residues.

This sequence joins TRBV19 and TRBJ1-2; 8 bases fit TRBD1. Germline trimming cut 4 bases from V and 4 bases from J; bases unmatched to any gene: 8. The CDR3 is 15 amino acids. Germline CDR1 and CDR2: LNHDA and SQIVND (reference sequence). CDR3 bases: TGTGCCAGTAGTAGCGCGCCTCAGGGGGCCTATGGCTACACCTTC. Its protein product is CASSSAPQGAYGYTF.

The chain joins TRBV11-3 to TRBJ2-1; D gene ambiguous. The germline V and J ends were trimmed by 2 bases and 2 bases, with 13 bases remaining between them. The CDR3 covers 16 residues. Germline CDR1 reads SGHNT; CDR2 reads YENEEA. The CDR3 nucleotides read TGTGCCAGCAGCTTAAGGAGCCCAGTCCCCTACAATGAGCAGTTCTTC. Translated: CASSLRSPVPYNEQFF.

The V gene is TRBV4-1, the J gene TRBJ2-5; 14 bases fit TRBD2. V shed 4 bases, J shed 4 bases, and the junction held 2 bases outside the gene matches. Germline CDR1 is MGHRA and CDR2 is YSYEKL. This CDR3 is built from 15 residues. The CDR3, as DNA: TGCGCCAGCAGCCGCGGACTAGCGGGAGGAGAGACCCAGTACTTC. Its translation: CASSRGLAGGETQYF.

This clone was seen a single time. The rearrangement joins TRBV19 to TRBJ1-2; no clear D. CDR1 is LNHDA, CDR2 SQIVND, per germline (reference sequence). There are 13 residues in the CDR3. The germline V and J ends were trimmed by 0 bases and 5 bases, with 7 bases remaining between them. CDR3 loop: CASSIETPYGYTF. The CDR3 region has the DNA TGTGCCAGTAGTATAGAAACACCTTATGGCTACACCTTC. The full variable domain, in which reference TRBV19 and TRBJ1-2 provide the parts outside the CDR3, is DGGITQSPKYLFRKEGQNVTLSCEQNLNHDAMYWYRQDPGQGLRLIYYSQIVNDFQKGDIAEGYSVSREKKESFPLTVTSAQKNPTAFYLCASSIETPYGYTFGSGTRLTVV.

V usage is TRBV6-5 and J usage is TRBJ1-1, with D possibly matching TRBD1 (6 bases). CDR3 size: 12 residues. V shed 7 bases and J shed 8 bases, with 14 bases lying between them. The germline CDR1 and CDR2 sequences are MNHEY and SVGAGI. The CDR3 DNA sequence: TGTGCCAGCACCCCGCCTAGGGGGGAAGCTTTCTTT. It yields the protein CASTPPRGEAFF.

The V and J genes are TRBV11-3 and TRBJ1-4; D remains unclear. The CDR3 extends over 16 amino acids. V was trimmed by 5 bases and J by 4 bases, leaving 17 bases between them. Germline V gene sequence: CDR1 SGHNT, CDR2 YENEEA. The CDR3 loop reads CASSPTSASFNEKLFF. The CDR3, as DNA: TGTGCCAGCAGCCCTACGTCAGCCAGCTTTAATGAAAAACTGTTTTTT. Based on the CDR3 plus reference TRBV11-3 and TRBJ1-4, the full variable domain is EAGVVQSPRYKIIEKKQPVAFWCNPISGHNTLYWYLQNLGQGPELLIRYENEEAVDDSQLPKDRFSAERLKGVDSTLKIQPAELGDSAVYLCASSPTSASFNEKLFFGSGTQLSVL.

The chain joins TRBV19 to TRBJ2-3; D is ambiguous. The CDR3 is 13 residues long. Trimming removed 5 bases at V and 6 bases at J, with 12 bases between. CDR1 is LNHDA and CDR2 is SQIVND in the germline V gene (reference sequence). The CDR3 DNA reads as TGTGCCAGTAGTCCAGGACCACCGGATACGCAGTATTTT. It translates to CASSPGPPDTQYF.

V is TRBV11-3 and J is TRBJ2-7; a possible D gene is TRBD1 (6 bases). The CDR3 runs 13 residues. Deletions cut 5 bases from V and 0 bases from J, with 8 bases between. Germline assignment: CDR1 SGHNT and CDR2 YENEEA. Written as DNA, the CDR3 is TGTGCCAGCAGCCAGGGGCCCTCCTACGAGCAGTACTTC. As protein: CASSQGPSYEQYF.

This clone was seen just once. The chain has TRBV19 and TRBJ2-3; 7 bases map to TRBD1. V lost 4 bases and J lost 1; bases outside the gene matches: 5. This CDR3 is built from 15 residues. CDR1 is LNHDA and CDR2 is SQIVND in the germline V gene (reference sequence). CDR3 coding DNA: TGTGCCAGTAGTAACCTGGGACAGCGCACAGATACGCAGTATTTT. Amino acid sequence: CASSNLGQRTDTQYF.

This chain uses TRBV12-5 with TRBJ1-2, with D possibly being TRBD1 (6 bases). The CDR3 has 17 amino acids. Trimming stripped 0 bases from V and 7 bases from J, with 21 bases between. Germline lookup yields CDR1 LGHNT and CDR2 FRNRAP. The CDR3 region is CASGLVGKTGAFLGYTF. CDR3 bases: TGTGCTAGTGGTTTGGTAGGAAAGACAGGCGCTTTCCTTGGCTACACCTTC.

The V gene is TRBV7-2, the J gene TRBJ2-1; 13 bases line up with TRBD2. From germline, CDR1 is SGHTA and CDR2 FQGNSA. The CDR3 length is 13 residues. Germline trimming cut 4 bases from V and 9 bases from J; bases unmatched to any gene: 0. The CDR3 protein is CASSWTSGSEQFF. The DNA for the CDR3 is TGTGCCAGCAGCTGGACTAGCGGGAGTGAGCAGTTCTTC. Variable domain in full (rest from reference TRBV7-2 and TRBJ2-1): GAGVSQSPSNKVTEKGKDVELRCDPISGHTALYWYRQSLGQGLEFLIYFQGNSAPDKSGLPSDRFSAERTGGSVSTLTIQRTQQEDSAVYLCASSWTSGSEQFFGPGTRLTVL.

This clone was observed a few times. The CDR3 region is CASSQGWIAKNIQYF. DNA of the CDR3: TGCGCCAGCAGCCAAGGATGGATAGCCAAAAACATTCAGTACTTC. V gene TRBV4-1 combines with J gene TRBJ2-4; D is ambiguous. The V end was cut by 1 base, the J end by 0 bases, with 7 bases between. Germline loops: CDR1 MGHRA, CDR2 YSYEKL. This CDR3 is 15 amino acids long.

V and J are TRBV6-6 and TRBJ1-5; no clear D gene. Trimming took 4 bases from V and 2 from J, leaving 9 bases between them. The CDR3 loop spans 14 amino acids. Germline V gene lookup returns CDR1 MNHNY and CDR2 SVGAGI (reference sequence). CDR3 protein: CASSWEGRNQPQHF. In nucleotides, the CDR3 is TGTGCCAGCAGTTGGGAGGGCCGCAATCAGCCCCAGCATTTT.

V is TRBV5-1 and J is TRBJ2-7; no clear D. The V and J ends lost 3 bases and 7 bases respectively, with 11 bases between them. The germline V gene encodes CDR1 SGHRS and CDR2 YFSETQ. The CDR3 totals 12 residues. CDR3 loop: CASSSAGREQYF. The CDR3 coding sequence is TGCGCCAGCAGCTCGGCTGGTAGGGAGCAGTACTTC.

The rearrangement links TRBV19 to TRBJ1-5; possible D gene TRBD1, 5 bases. Looked up from germline, CDR1 is LNHDA and CDR2 is SQIVND (reference sequence). V shed 3 bases and J shed 2 bases, with 11 bases lying between them. This CDR3 comprises 15 residues. This CDR3 is CASSIAGDGNQPQHF. CDR3 DNA sequence: TGTGCCAGTAGTATTGCGGGGGATGGCAATCAGCCCCAGCATTTT.

This clone was seen a single time. The rearrangement links TRBV27 to TRBJ2-2; D is ambiguous. Germline lookup yields CDR1 MNHEY and CDR2 SMNVEV (reference sequence). The CDR3 runs to 13 residues. V shed 8 bases and J shed 1 base, with 8 bases lying between them. This CDR3 is CASRPQNTGELFF. The CDR3 DNA sequence: TGTGCCAGCCGACCCCAGAACACCGGGGAGCTGTTTTTT.

In nucleotides, the CDR3 is TGTGCCAGCAGTTACTCGACGGTGACTGAAGCTTTCTTT. This gives the protein CASSYSTVTEAFF. The chain links TRBV6-5 to TRBJ1-1; unclear D gene. With 0 bases removed from V and 5 bases from J, the gap between germline ends came to 7 bases. CDR1 MNHEY and CDR2 SVGAGI come from the germline V gene. The CDR3 consists of 13 residues.

This chain connects TRBV11-2 to TRBJ2-2; D unclear. This CDR3 has 16 residues. CDR1 and CDR2 (germline): SGHAT, FQNNGV. Trimming cost V 2 bases and J 0 bases, with 10 bases left between them. The CDR3 is CASSLRVGSNTGELFF. CDR3 sequence (DNA): TGTGCCAGCAGCTTAAGAGTAGGCTCGAACACCGGGGAGCTGTTTTTT. Drawing the rest from reference TRBV11-2 and TRBJ2-2, the complete variable domain is EAGVAQSPRYKIIEKRQSVAFWCNPISGHATLYWYQQILGQGPKLLIQFQNNGVVDDSQLPKDRFSAERLKGVDSTLKIQPAKLEDSAVYLCASSLRVGSNTGELFFGEGSRLTVL.

J is TRBJ2-1 and V is TRBV6-6; weak D call: TRBD1 (5 bases). Germline CDR1 and CDR2: MNHNY and SVGAGI (reference sequence). The germline V and J ends were trimmed by 5 bases and 9 bases, with 14 bases remaining between them. The CDR3 contains 13 residues. CDR3 amino acids: CASSRTKPGEQFF. The CDR3 region has the DNA TGTGCCAGCAGTCGGACAAAACCGGGTGAGCAGTTCTTC.

The V and J genes are TRBV9 and TRBJ2-1, with 8 bases identical to TRBD2. Germline CDR1 reads SGDLS; CDR2 reads YYNGEE. The V and J ends lost 1 base and 6 bases, in that order; junction bases with no gene match: 6. The CDR3 runs to 15 residues. The CDR3 coding sequence is TGTGCCAGCAGCGTATACCCTCTAGCGGGCAATGAGCAGTTCTTC. Translating gives CASSVYPLAGNEQFF.

The chain recombines TRBV5-7 with TRBJ2-7; D gene ambiguous. TRBV5-7 is recorded as an ORF, its role being uncertain. The CDR3 contains 13 residues. Trimming removed 4 bases from V and 7 bases from J, with 15 bases in between. The CDR3 loop reads CASSAYSLGEQYF. The CDR3 DNA reads TGTGCCAGCAGCGCTTACTCCCTTGGGGAGCAGTACTTC.

The J gene is TRBJ2-7, the V gene TRBV6-1; D gene unclear. CDR3 length: 11 residues. Trimming removed 3 bases from V and 4 bases from J, with 4 bases in between. Germline CDR1 is MNHNS and CDR2 is SASEGT. CDR3 residues: CASSEDYEQYF. The CDR3 nucleotides are TGTGCCAGCAGTGAGGATTACGAGCAGTACTTC.